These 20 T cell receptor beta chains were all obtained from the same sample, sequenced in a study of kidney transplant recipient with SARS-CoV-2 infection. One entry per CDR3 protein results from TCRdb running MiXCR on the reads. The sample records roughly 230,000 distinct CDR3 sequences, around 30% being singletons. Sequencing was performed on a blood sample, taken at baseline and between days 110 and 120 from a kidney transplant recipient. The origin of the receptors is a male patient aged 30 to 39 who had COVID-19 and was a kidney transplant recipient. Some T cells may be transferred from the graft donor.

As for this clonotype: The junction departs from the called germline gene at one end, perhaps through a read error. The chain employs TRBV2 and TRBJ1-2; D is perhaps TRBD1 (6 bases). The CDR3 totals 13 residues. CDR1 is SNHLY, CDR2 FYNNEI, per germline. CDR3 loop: CASSDGGARGYAF. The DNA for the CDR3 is TGTGCCAGCAGTGATGGGGGGGCGCGCGGCTACGCCTTC.

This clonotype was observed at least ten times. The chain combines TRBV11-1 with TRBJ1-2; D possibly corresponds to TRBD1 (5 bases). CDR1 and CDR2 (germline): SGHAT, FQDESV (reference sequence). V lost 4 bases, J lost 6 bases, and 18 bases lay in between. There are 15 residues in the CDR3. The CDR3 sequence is CASSWGDRIVDGYTF. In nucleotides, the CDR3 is TGTGCCAGCAGCTGGGGGGACCGAATCGTGGATGGCTACACCTTC.

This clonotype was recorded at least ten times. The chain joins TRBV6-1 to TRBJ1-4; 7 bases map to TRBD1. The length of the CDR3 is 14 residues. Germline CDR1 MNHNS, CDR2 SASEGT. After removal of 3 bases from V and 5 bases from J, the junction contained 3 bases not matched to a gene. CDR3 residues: CASSEETGNEKLFF. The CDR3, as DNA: TGTGCCAGCAGTGAGGAGACAGGGAATGAAAAACTGTTTTTT.

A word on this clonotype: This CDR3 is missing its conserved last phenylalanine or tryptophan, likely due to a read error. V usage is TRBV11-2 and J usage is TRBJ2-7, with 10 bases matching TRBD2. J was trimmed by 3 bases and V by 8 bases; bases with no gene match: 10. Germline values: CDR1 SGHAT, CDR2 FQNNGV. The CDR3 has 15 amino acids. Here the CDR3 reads CASGLLAGDHYEQYL. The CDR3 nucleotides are TGTGCCAGCGGCCTGCTAGCGGGGGACCACTACGAGCAGTACTTA.

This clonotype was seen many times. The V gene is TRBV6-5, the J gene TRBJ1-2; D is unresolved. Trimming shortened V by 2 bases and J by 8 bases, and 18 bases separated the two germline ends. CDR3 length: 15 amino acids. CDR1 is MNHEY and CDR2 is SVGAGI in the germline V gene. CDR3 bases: TGTGCCAGCAGTTACCGACCGGGGAACCCGCGGGGCTACACCTTC. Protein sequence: CASSYRPGNPRGYTF.

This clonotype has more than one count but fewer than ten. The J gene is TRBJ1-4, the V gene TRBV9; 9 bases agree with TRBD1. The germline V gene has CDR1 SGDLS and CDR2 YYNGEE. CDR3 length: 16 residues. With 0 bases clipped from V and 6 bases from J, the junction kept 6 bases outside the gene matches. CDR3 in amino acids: CASSVGGTGPYEKLFF. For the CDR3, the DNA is TGTGCCAGCAGCGTAGGCGGGACAGGGCCCTATGAAAAACTGTTTTTT.

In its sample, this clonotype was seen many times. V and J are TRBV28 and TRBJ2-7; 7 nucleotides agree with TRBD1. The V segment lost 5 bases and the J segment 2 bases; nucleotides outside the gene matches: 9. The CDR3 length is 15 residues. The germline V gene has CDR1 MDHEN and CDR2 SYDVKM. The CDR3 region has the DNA TGTGCCAGCAGTCGACCCCGACAGGGAACCTACGAGCAGTACTTC. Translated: CASSRPRQGTYEQYF.

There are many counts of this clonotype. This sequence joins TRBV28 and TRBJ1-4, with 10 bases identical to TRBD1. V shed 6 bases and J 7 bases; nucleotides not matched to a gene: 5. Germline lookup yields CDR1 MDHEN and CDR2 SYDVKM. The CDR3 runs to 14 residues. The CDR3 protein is CASSKTGGSEKLFF. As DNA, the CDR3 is TGTGCCAGCAGCAAGACAGGGGGCAGTGAAAAACTGTTTTTT.

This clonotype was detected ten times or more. The DNA for the CDR3 is TGCGCCAGCAGCCCCGGGACAGCCGATCACTCCTATAATTCACCCCTCCACTTT. Encoded protein: CASSPGTADHSYNSPLHF. V and J are TRBV5-1 and TRBJ1-6; TRBD1 agrees at 7 bases. The junction had 10 bases not matched to a gene; V was cut back by 4 bases and J by 0 bases. The CDR3 length is 18 residues. Germline V lookup: CDR1 SGHRS, CDR2 YFSETQ.

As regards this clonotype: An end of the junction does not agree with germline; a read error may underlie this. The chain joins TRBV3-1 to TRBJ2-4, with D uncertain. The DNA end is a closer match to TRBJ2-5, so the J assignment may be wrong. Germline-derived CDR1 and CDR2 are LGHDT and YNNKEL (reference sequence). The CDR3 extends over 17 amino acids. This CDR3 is CAGSLFIPIPFSETQYF. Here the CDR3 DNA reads TGTGCCGGCAGCTTGTTTATTCCCATTCCTTTCTCTGAGACCCAGTACTTC.

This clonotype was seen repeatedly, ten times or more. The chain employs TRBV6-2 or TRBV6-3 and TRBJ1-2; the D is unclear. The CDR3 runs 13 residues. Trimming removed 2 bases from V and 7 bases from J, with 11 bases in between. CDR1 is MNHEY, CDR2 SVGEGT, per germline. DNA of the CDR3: TGTGCCAGCAGTTACGAGACTTTCGGTGGCTACACCTTC. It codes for CASSYETFGGYTF.

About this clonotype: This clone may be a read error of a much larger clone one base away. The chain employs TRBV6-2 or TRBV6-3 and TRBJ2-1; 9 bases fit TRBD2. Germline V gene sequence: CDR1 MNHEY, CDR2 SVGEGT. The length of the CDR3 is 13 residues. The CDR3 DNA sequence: TGTGCCAGCAGTTACGGGACTAGCAGTGAGCAGCTCTTC. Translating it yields CASSYGTSSEQLF.

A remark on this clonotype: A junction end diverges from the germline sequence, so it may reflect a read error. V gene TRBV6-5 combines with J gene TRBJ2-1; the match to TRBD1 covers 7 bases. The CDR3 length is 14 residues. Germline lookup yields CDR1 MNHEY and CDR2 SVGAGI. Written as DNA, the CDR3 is TGTGCCAGCAGTTACAGTCCAGGGGGTATTGAGCAGCTCTTC. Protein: CASSYSPGGIEQLF.

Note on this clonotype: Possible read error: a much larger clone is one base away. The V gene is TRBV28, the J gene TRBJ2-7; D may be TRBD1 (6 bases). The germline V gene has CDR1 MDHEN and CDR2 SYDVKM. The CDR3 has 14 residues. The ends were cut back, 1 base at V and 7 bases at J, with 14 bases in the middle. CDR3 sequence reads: CASSLLGGRGEQYF. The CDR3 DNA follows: TGTGCCAGCAGTTTATTAGGGGGTCGAGGGGAGCAGTACTTC.

The CDR3: CASSLEAAQKGIHNEQFF. CDR3 nucleotide sequence: TGTGCCAGCAGCTTGGAGGCAGCTCAGAAGGGGATACACAATGAGCAGTTCTTC. The rearrangement links TRBV5-4 to TRBJ2-1; tentatively, D is TRBD1 (5 bases). The germline V and J ends were trimmed by 0 bases and 5 bases, with 21 bases remaining between them. The CDR3 totals 18 residues. Germline CDR1 SGHNT, CDR2 YYREEE (reference sequence).

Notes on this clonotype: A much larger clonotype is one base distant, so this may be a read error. The CDR3, as DNA: TGTGCCAGCAGCGTACTTCCCCTGGAGGAGCGGTACTTC. This gives the protein CASSVLPLEERYF. The rearrangement joins TRBV9 to TRBJ2-7; TRBD2 might be the D (5 bases). This CDR3 spans 13 amino acids. Germline values: CDR1 SGDLS, CDR2 YYNGEE. The full variable domain, rest sourced from reference TRBV9 and TRBJ2-7, is DSGVTQTPKHLITATGQRVTLRCSPRSGDLSVYWYQQSLDQGLQFLIQYYNGEERAKGNILERFSAQQFPDLHSELNLSSLELGDSALYFCASSVLPLEERYFGPGTRLTVT.

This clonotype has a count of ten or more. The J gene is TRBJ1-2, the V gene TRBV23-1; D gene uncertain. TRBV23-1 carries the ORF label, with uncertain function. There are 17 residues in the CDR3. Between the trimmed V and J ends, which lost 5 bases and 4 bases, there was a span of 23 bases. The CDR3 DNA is TGCGCCAGCAGTTCAGGATCGCTACGCAGAAAGACCTATGGCTACACCTTC. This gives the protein CASSSGSLRRKTYGYTF.

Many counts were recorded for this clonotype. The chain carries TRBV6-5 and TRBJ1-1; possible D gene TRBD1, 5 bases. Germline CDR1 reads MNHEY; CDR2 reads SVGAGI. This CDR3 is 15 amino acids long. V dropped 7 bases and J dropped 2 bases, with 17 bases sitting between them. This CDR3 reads CASTPNQGINTEAFF. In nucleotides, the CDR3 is TGTGCCAGCACCCCAAACCAGGGAATTAACACTGAAGCTTTCTTT.

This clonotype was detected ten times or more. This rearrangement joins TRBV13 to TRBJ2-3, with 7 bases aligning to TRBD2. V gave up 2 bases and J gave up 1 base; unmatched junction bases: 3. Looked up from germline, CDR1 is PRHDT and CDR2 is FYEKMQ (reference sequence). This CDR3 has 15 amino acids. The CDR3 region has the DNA TGTGCCAGCAGCTTAAACAGCGGGGGCACAGATACGCAGTATTTT. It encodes CASSLNSGGTDTQYF. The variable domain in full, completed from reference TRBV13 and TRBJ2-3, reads AAGVIQSPRHLIKEKRETATLKCYPIPRHDTVYWYQQGPGQDPQFLISFYEKMQSDKGSIPDRFSAQQFSDYHSELNMSSLELGDSALYFCASSLNSGGTDTQYFGPGTRLTVL.

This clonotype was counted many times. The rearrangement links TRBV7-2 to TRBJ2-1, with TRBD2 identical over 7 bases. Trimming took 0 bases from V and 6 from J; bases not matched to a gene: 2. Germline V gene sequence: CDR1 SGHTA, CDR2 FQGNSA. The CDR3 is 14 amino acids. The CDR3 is CASSLAAGANEQFF. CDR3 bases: TGTGCCAGCAGCTTAGCGGCGGGAGCCAATGAGCAGTTCTTC.